This T cell receptor beta chain was sequenced during a study of blood T cell repertoires in COVID-19. The overall study: Spain, Italy and the United States supplied samples that represented acute and convalescent COVID-19. The cDNA or gDNA used as material had been derived from T cells, B-cell-depleted T cells, or PBMCs.

As originally analysed: Amplified reference gene primers provided the basis for estimating nucleated cell counts. The assay was immunoSEQ multiplex PCR, and TCRdb's table has in-frame clones only and misses some. The DNA was the basis for D and trimming; V, J and clone size are from that table. The sample yields 90,000 to 150,000 clones, around 91% seen once. From germline, CDR1 is MNHEY and CDR2 SMNVEV (reference sequence). V was trimmed by 2 bases and J by 3 bases, leaving 13 bases between them. The CDR3 runs 15 residues. Sample: peripheral blood. The chain employs TRBV27 and TRBJ1-2; D unclear. The clonotype originates from a man in his 70s with active or convalescent COVID-19. The CDR3 reads CASSLKAAGYYGYTF. As DNA, the CDR3 is TGTGCCAGCAGTTTAAAGGCAGCAGGCTACTATGGCTACACCTTC.